The present T cell receptor beta chain was sequenced within a study of blood T cell repertoires in COVID-19. Study-wide background: Acute and convalescent COVID-19 specimens originated in the United States, Italy and Spain.

Germline V gene sequence: CDR1 MNHEY, CDR2 SVGAGI. Trimming stripped 4 bases from V and 7 bases from J, with 11 bases between. CDR3 length: 13 amino acids. As processed by the authors: How many nucleated cells were present was estimated from reference gene primer amplification. The method was immunoSEQ multiplex PCR; TCRdb's version includes in-frame clones alone and lacks a portion of them. V and J calls and clone size are those listed in that table; D and trimming were worked out from the DNA. Of more than 95,000 clones in the sample, roughly 91% were seen once. The TCR originated in a human donor in a cohort sampled during active COVID-19. The sample taken for sequencing was peripheral blood. V usage is TRBV6-5 and J usage is TRBJ1-5, with D tentatively TRBD1 (5 bases). The CDR3 is CASSSGLSQPQHF. CDR3 sequence (DNA): TGTGCCAGCAGTTCAGGGTTGAGCCAGCCCCAGCATTTT.